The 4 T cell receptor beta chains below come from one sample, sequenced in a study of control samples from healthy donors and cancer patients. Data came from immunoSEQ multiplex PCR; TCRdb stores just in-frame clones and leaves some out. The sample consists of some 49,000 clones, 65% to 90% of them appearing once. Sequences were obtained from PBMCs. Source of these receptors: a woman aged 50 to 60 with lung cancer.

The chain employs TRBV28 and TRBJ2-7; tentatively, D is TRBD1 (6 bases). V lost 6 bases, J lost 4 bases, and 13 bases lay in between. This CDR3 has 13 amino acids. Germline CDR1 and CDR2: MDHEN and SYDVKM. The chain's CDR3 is CASSLVQGYEQYF. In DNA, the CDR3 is TGTGCCAGCAGCCTAGTTCAGGGGTACGAGCAGTACTTC.

CDR3 region: CASSIKGQGIYEQYF. CDR3 sequence (DNA): TGTGCCAGTAGTATTAAGGGACAGGGGATCTACGAGCAGTACTTC. The chain has TRBV19 and TRBJ2-7; 10 bases match TRBD1. After removal of 3 bases from V and 3 bases from J, the junction contained 5 bases not matched to a gene. The CDR3 totals 15 residues. Germline V CDR1 and CDR2: LNHDA, SQIVND (reference sequence).

CDR3 sequence (DNA): TGTGCCAGCGGGCAGGGGGGATTCAACACCGGGGAGCTGTTTTTT. Translated, it gives CASGQGGFNTGELFF. The chain uses TRBV5-5 and TRBJ2-2; a weak D match, TRBD1 (7 bases). The CDR3 runs to 15 residues. Germline V gene data show CDR1 as SGHKS and CDR2 as YYEKEE (reference sequence). V was trimmed by 7 bases and J by 2 bases, leaving 15 bases between them.

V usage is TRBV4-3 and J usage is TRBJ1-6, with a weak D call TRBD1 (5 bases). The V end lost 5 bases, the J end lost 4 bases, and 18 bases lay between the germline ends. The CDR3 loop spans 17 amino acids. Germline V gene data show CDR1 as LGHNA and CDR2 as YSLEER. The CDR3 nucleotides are TGCGCCAGCAGCAATGAAAGGTGGGGGGTTTATAATTCACCCCTCCACTTT. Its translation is CASSNERWGVYNSPLHF.